A selection of T cell receptor beta chains follows, all from one sample in a study of graft-versus-host responses after intestinal transplantation. These receptors lack a known antigen. Sequencing used immunoSEQ multiplex PCR; TCRdb keeps in-frame clones, though not all of them. The table shows approximately 120,000 clones, with over 85% occurring only once. Sample: unstimulated CD4+ T cells sorted from spleen or lymph node cells, taken before intestinal transplant. Receptor source: a human donor who received an intestinal transplant. Each CDR3 is given with its conserved first and last residue.

v_call,cdr3_aa
TRBV6-5,CASSEWQFYGYTF
TRBV6-1,CASSENRYGYTF
TRBV6-1,CATPDNEQFF
TRBV2,CASTPVGYNEQFF
TRBV15,CATSRDRLAGDNEQFF
TRBV30,CAWSVGGIWEKLFF
TRBV12-5,CASGLDRSGALTDTQYF
TRBV5-1,CASSLGDRASEAFF
TRBV5-4,CASSLDADEREQYF
TRBV4-1,CASSRDNYGYTF
TRBV19,CASSPGHLGYGYTF
TRBV5-4,CASSGAVNEQYF
TRBV6-6,CASSPQPGTVNQPQHF
TRBV5-6,CASSLAPNRELFF
TRBV19,CASSVTQANQPQHF
TRBV19,CASSRIDTQLSYNSPLHF
TRBV14,CASSQGGGETQYF
TRBV7-9,CASSLGQEGGYTF
TRBV6-5,CASSPRATLSYEQYF
TRBV9,CASSVDLGLNEQFF
TRBV4-1,CASSQDFTGNSPLHF
TRBV7-9,CASSLKTSGTPHEQFF
TRBV7-2,CASSFMTSGGRLLYEQYF
TRBV13,CASSPRTGGEKLFF
TRBV6-1,CASSPIRGTEAFF
TRBV19,CASSIHILNTEAFF
TRBV4-1,CASAQGQMNTEAFF
TRBV5-1,CASSLGEKETQYF
TRBV5-1,CASSYGTSGNTIYF
TRBV5-1,CASRGSGGTYNEQFF
TRBV11-3,CASSLGDRAETQYF
TRBV2,CASSLLGTGYGYTF
TRBV7-9,CASSTRTQDGDTIYF
TRBV19,CASSPGIRGEQFF
TRBV7-9,CASKTDRGSSGYTF
TRBV25-1,CASSEGLYAGELFF
TRBV28,CATLRPGDTDTQYF
TRBV10-3,CAIKNHANTEAFF
TRBV25-1,CASSSGAYYGYTF
TRBV18,CASSTGSTAGNTIYF
TRBV10-3,CAISPGQVGSPLHF
TRBV5-6,CASSLWASHEQFF
TRBV27,CASSGARSGTSGFREQFF
TRBV19,CASSIGRYYEQYF
TRBV5-1,CASSLERSGGYTF
TRBV7-9,CASKPGHWETQYF
TRBV18,CASSLSTGSTPLSYEQYF
TRBV11-2,CASSLEGPAGAFTDTQYF
TRBV19,CASSPRQFYEQYF